This T cell receptor (beta chain) was sequenced in a study of blood T cells in healthy people across ages. For the second PCR, which ran for 7 to 11 cycles, a sample-barcoded 5' primer and a J-beta primer mix were used. A template-switch adaptor with 12 random nucleotides tagged each cDNA molecule. TCRdb re-analysed the 5' RACE reads in MiXCR, keeping a single row per CDR3 protein. In the table there are hundreds of thousands of distinct CDR3 sequences, 45% to 50% of which are singletons. The V segment lost 3 bases and the J segment 5 bases; nucleotides outside the gene matches: 9. There are 14 residues in the CDR3. The germline V gene has CDR1 DFQATT and CDR2 SNEGSKA (reference sequence). Each sample had at least 6.5 million PBMCs isolated. There were at least 5.5 micrograms of total RNA extracted from every sample.

The specimen was blood. This chain connects TRBV20-1 to TRBJ2-5, with 7 positions matching TRBD1. The source is a man aged 30 to 45 in good health. The CDR3 loop is CSASTRTGRETQYF. DNA of the CDR3: TGCAGTGCTAGTACGAGGACAGGCCGGGAGACCCAGTACTTC.